The sample holds one count of the clone carrying this T cell receptor beta chain. Its target is unknown. The whole isolated RNA underwent reverse transcription, so sequencing captured expressed TCRB transcripts. TCRdb keeps only in-frame clones here, not all; method: immunoSEQ multiplex PCR. The sample holds around 50,000 clones, roughly 40% seen once. V lost 4 bases and J lost 9; bases outside the gene matches: 9. The CDR3 consists of 15 residues. In germline, CDR1 is SGDLS, CDR2 YYNGEE. This sample stems from a study of beta chain features in type 1 diabetes. Points from the study as a whole: People with Type 1 diabetes carried modestly yet significantly shorter TCRB CDR3s in all four CD4+ subsets. Cells with high TCR expression could be over-represented by cDNA sequencing.

A single heparinised draw of about 100 mL on average was taken per donor. This TCR derives from a man aged 25 to 40 with type 1 diabetes. Input material: stem cell memory CD4+ T cells from blood. The gene calls are TRBV9 and TRBJ2-4; 11 bases align to TRBD2. The CDR3 sequence: CASSPRPLAGGIQYF. DNA for the CDR3: TGTGCCAGCAGCCCCAGACCTCTAGCGGGGGGCATTCAGTACTTC.